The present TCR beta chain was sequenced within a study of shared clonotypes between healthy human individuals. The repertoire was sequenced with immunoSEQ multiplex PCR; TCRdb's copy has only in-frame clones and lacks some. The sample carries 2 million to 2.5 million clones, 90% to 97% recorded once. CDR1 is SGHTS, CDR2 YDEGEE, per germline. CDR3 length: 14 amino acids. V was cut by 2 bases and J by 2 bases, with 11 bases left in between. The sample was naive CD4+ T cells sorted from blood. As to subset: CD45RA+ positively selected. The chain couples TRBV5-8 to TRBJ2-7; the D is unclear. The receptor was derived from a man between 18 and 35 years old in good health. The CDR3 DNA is TGTGCCAGCAGCTTCCCGACGGAAACCTACGAGCAGTACTTC. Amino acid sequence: CASSFPTETYEQYF. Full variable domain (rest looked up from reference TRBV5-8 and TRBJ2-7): EAGVTQSPTHLIKTRGQQATLRCSPISGHTSVYWYQQALGLGLQFLLWYDEGEERNRGNFPPRFSGRQFPNYSSELNVNALELEDSALYLCASSFPTETYEQYFGPGTRLTVT.